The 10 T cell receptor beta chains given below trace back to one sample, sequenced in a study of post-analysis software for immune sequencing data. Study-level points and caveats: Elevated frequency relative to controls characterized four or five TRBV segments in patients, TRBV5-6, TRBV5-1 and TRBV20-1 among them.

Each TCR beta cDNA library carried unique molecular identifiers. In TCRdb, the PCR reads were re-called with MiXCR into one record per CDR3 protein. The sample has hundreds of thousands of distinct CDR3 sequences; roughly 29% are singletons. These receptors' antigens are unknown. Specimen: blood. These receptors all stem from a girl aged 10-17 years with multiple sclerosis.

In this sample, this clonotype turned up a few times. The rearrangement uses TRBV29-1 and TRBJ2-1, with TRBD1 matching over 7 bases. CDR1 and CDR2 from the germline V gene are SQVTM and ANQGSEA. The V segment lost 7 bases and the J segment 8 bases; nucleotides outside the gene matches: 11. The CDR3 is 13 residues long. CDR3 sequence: CSALLGQTDEQFF. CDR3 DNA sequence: TGCAGCGCCCTGCTGGGACAGACCGATGAGCAGTTCTTC.

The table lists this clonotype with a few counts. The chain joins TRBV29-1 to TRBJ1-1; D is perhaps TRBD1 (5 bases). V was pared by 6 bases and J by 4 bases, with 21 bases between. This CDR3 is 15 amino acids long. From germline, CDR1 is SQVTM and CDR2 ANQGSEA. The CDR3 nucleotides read TGCAGCGTGCTGACAGCCTCGGAACATGTCACTGAAGCTTTCTTT. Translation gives CSVLTASEHVTEAFF.

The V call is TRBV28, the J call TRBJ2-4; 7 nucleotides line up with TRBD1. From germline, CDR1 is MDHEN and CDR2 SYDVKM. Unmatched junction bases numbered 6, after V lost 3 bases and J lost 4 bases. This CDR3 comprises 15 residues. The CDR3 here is CASSLLQGLKNIQYF. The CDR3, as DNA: TGTGCCAGCAGTTTGCTACAGGGGCTGAAAAACATTCAGTACTTC.

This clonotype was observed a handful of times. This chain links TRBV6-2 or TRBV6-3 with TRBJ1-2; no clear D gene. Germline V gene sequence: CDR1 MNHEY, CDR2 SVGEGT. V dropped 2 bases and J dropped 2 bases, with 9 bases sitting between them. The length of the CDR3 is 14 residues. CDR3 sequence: CASSYREKNYGYTF. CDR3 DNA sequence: TGTGCCAGCAGTTACAGAGAGAAAAACTATGGCTACACCTTC.

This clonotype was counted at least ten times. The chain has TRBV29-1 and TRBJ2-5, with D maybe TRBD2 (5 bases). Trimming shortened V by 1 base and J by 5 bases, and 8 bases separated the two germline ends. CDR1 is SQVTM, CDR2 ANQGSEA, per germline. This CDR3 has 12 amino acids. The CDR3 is CSVEAGVETQYF. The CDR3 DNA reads TGCAGCGTTGAAGCCGGGGTTGAGACCCAGTACTTC. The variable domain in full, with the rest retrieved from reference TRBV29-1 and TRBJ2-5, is SAVISQKPSRDICQRGTSLTIQCQVDSQVTMMFWYRQQPGQSLTLIATANQGSEATYESGFVIDKFPISRPNLTFSTLTVSNMSPEDSSIYLCSVEAGVETQYFGPGTRLLVL.

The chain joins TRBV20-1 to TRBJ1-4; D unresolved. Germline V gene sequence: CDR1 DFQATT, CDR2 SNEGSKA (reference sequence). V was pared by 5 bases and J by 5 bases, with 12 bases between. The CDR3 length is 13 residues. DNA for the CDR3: TGCAGTGCTCAGAGCATGCTGAATGAAAAACTGTTTTTT. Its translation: CSAQSMLNEKLFF.

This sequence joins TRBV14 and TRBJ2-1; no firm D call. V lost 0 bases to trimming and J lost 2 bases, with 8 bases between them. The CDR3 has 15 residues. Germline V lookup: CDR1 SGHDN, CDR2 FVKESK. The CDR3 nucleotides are TGTGCCAGCAGCCAAGAAAGGCTTACCTACAATGAGCAGTTCTTC. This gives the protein CASSQERLTYNEQFF.

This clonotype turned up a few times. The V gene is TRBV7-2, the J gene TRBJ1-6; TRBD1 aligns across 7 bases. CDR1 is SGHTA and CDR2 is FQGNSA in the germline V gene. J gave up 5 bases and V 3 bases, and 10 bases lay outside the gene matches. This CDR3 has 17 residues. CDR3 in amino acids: CASSFDYRDSNNSPLHF. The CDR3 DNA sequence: TGTGCCAGCAGCTTCGACTACCGGGACAGTAATAATTCACCCCTCCACTTT.

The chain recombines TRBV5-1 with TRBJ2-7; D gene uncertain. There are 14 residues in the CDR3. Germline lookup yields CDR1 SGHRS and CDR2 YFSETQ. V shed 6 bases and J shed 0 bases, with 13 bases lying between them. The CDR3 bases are TGCGCCAGCACCCTGACCCTCTCCTCCTACGAGCAGTACTTC. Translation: CASTLTLSSYEQYF.

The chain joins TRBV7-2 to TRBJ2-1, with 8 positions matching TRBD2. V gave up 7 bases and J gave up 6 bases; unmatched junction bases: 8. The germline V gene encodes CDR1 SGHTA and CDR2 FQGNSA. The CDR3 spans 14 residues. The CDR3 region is CASTVAGLVNEQFF. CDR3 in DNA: TGTGCCAGCACCGTAGCGGGGCTAGTCAATGAGCAGTTCTTC.